These 29 T cell receptor beta chains were sequenced from one sample in a study of molecular identifiers for immune sequencing clone quantification. TCRdb fed the PCR reads into MiXCR, producing one record per CDR3 protein. This table has around 40,000 distinct CDR3 sequences, under 25% appearing once. Sequencing was done on a sample of naive CD8+ T cells from blood, with Jurkat cell RNA spiked in. Documented subset: FACS-sorted CD8+CD4-CCR7+CD45RA+ naive T cells. Source of these receptors: a human donor in good health. Some libraries in this study had Jurkat cell RNA spiked in.

This clonotype has ten or more counts. The genes are TRBV5-1 and TRBJ1-1; maybe TRBD1 (5 bases). This CDR3 comprises 15 residues. Germline CDR1 SGHRS, CDR2 YFSETQ. Trimming took off 0 bases at V and 4 bases at J, with 13 bases between the two ends. CDR3 sequence (DNA): TGCGCCAGCAGCTTGGGGGACGCCGGGACCACTGAAGCTTTCTTT. This translates into CASSLGDAGTTEAFF.

This clonotype was seen at least ten times. The chain employs TRBV9 and TRBJ2-4; D remains ambiguous. Trimming left V 3 bases short and J 5 bases short, with 6 bases between. CDR1 and CDR2 (germline): SGDLS, YYNGEE. The CDR3 is made up of 12 amino acids. The CDR3 spells CASSAQENIQYF. The CDR3 bases are TGTGCCAGCAGCGCGCAGGAAAACATTCAGTACTTC.

In this sample, this clonotype turned up many times. The CDR3: CASSPPGAGQETQYF. In nucleotides, the CDR3 is TGTGCCAGCTCACCACCGGGAGCCGGTCAAGAGACCCAGTACTTC. V and J are TRBV18 and TRBJ2-5, with TRBD2 as a possible D gene (5 bases). V was pared by 0 bases and J by 2 bases, with 10 bases between. Germline assignment: CDR1 KGHSH and CDR2 LQKENI. CDR3 length equals 15 residues.

To note about this clonotype: This could be a read error, since a much larger clone is one nucleotide away. The conserved phenylalanine or tryptophan normally closing the CDR3 is absent here, so this likely arose from a read error. This chain connects TRBV11-2 to TRBJ1-2, with D unresolved. The CDR3 spans 14 residues. V lost 1 base and J 4 bases, leaving 10 bases between the germline ends. In germline, CDR1 is SGHAT, CDR2 FQNNGV. CDR3 in amino acids: CASSLAPVFYGYTL. CDR3 DNA sequence: TGTGCCAGCAGCTTAGCCCCCGTATTCTATGGCTACACCCTC.

This clonotype was seen at least ten times. The chain combines TRBV6-5 with TRBJ2-7, with unresolved D. V gave up 0 bases and J gave up 7 bases, with 10 bases separating them. Germline CDR1 MNHEY, CDR2 SVGAGI. The CDR3 is 13 residues long. The CDR3 nucleotides are TGTGCCAGCAGTTACTCTTTGGCGGAGGAGCAGTACTTC. Residues: CASSYSLAEEQYF.

In its sample, this clonotype was seen many times. V gene TRBV7-9 combines with J gene TRBJ2-7; D not certain. The germline V gene has CDR1 SEHNR and CDR2 FQNEAQ (reference sequence). The CDR3 covers 16 residues. The V end lost 5 bases, the J end lost 2 bases, and 19 bases lay between the germline ends. CDR3 sequence reads: CASSSRSTAPPYEQYF. As DNA, the CDR3 is TGTGCCAGCAGCAGTAGAAGTACGGCCCCCCCCTACGAGCAGTACTTC. Based on the CDR3 plus reference TRBV7-9 and TRBJ2-7, the full variable domain is DTGVSQNPRHKITKRGQNVTFRCDPISEHNRLYWYRQTLGQGPEFLTYFQNEAQLEKSRLLSDRFSAERPKGSFSTLEIQRTEQGDSAMYLCASSSRSTAPPYEQYFGPGTRLTVT.

This clonotype came up a few times. The chain carries TRBV18 and TRBJ2-5; no clear D. The V end lost 3 bases, the J end lost 3 bases, and 2 bases lay between the germline ends. Germline CDR1 is KGHSH and CDR2 is LQKENI. The CDR3 covers 11 residues. The CDR3 protein is CASSPEETQYF. The CDR3 nucleotides are TGTGCCAGCTCACCCGAAGAGACCCAGTACTTC.

This clonotype was recorded many times. The chain carries TRBV7-9 and TRBJ2-5; the D gene is possibly TRBD1 (6 bases). The V gene's germline CDR1 is SEHNR and CDR2 FQNEAQ (reference sequence). The V end was cut by 8 bases, the J end by 5 bases, with 12 bases between. The CDR3 loop spans 12 amino acids. In nucleotides, the CDR3 is TGTGCCAGCGGGAACAGGGCTGAGACCCAGTACTTC. Translating gives CASGNRAETQYF. Using reference TRBV7-9 and TRBJ2-5 for the parts outside the CDR3, the full variable domain is DTGVSQNPRHKITKRGQNVTFRCDPISEHNRLYWYRQTLGQGPEFLTYFQNEAQLEKSRLLSDRFSAERPKGSFSTLEIQRTEQGDSAMYLCASGNRAETQYFGPGTRLLVL.

Details on this clonotype: A much bigger clone sits one base away, suggesting this may be a read error. The chain recombines TRBV20-1 with TRBJ2-1; TRBD2 matches 10 bases. The germline CDR1 and CDR2 sequences are DFQATT and SNEGSKA (reference sequence). This CDR3 comprises 15 residues. The CDR3 coding sequence is TGCAGTGCTGATGGGGGACTAGCGAATGCCAATGAGCAGCTCTTC. Protein: CSADGGLANANEQLF.

This clonotype came up many times. The V call is TRBV7-9, the J call TRBJ2-5, with D uncertain. This CDR3 contains 14 residues. The V gene lost 5 bases and the J gene lost 5 bases, with 15 bases spanning the gap. Germline V gives CDR1 SEHNR, CDR2 FQNEAQ (reference sequence). This chain's CDR3 is CASSPTPTLETQYF. The DNA of the CDR3 is TGTGCCAGCAGCCCTACCCCAACCTTGGAGACCCAGTACTTC.

This clonotype has at least ten counts. The rearrangement joins TRBV6-2 or TRBV6-3 to TRBJ1-6, with D unclear. V gave up 6 bases and J gave up 0 bases, with 15 bases separating them. Germline assignment: CDR1 MNHEY and CDR2 SVGEGT. This CDR3 is 17 amino acids long. This chain's CDR3 is CASSPAHPSSYNSPLHF. In nucleotides, the CDR3 is TGTGCCAGCAGCCCGGCGCACCCGAGCTCCTATAATTCACCCCTCCACTTT.

V is TRBV4-1 and J is TRBJ2-5, with D perhaps TRBD1 (6 bases). Trimming pared 4 bases from V and 4 bases from J, leaving 16 bases between. The CDR3 is 15 amino acids. CDR1 is MGHRA, CDR2 YSYEKL, per germline. The CDR3 sequence is CASSPQWGLRETQYF. Written as DNA, the CDR3 is TGCGCCAGCAGCCCCCAGTGGGGGCTCCGAGAGACCCAGTACTTC.

The gene calls are TRBV4-1 and TRBJ2-7; no reliable D call. The length of the CDR3 is 13 residues. Looked up from germline, CDR1 is MGHRA and CDR2 is YSYEKL. Trimming took off 5 bases at V and 2 bases at J, with 10 bases between the two ends. CDR3: CASSYEQPYEQYF. CDR3 nucleotides: TGCGCCAGCAGCTACGAACAGCCCTACGAGCAGTACTTC.

This clonotype has ten or more counts. The gene calls are TRBV11-2 and TRBJ2-7; 9 bases line up with TRBD1. Unmatched junction bases numbered 9, after V lost 3 bases and J lost 3 bases. CDR3 length equals 16 residues. Germline lookup yields CDR1 SGHAT and CDR2 FQNNGV. CDR3 coding DNA: TGTGCCAGCAGCTTGACCGGGACAGGGATGGGCTACGAGCAGTACTTC. Translating gives CASSLTGTGMGYEQYF.

CDR3 sequence (DNA): TGCGCCAGCAGCCCGGGGGGGCAGCCTGGCAGTCAGCCCCAGCATTTT. This gives the protein CASSPGGQPGSQPQHF. This chain links TRBV5-1 with TRBJ1-5; tentatively, D is TRBD1 (6 bases). The CDR3 spans 16 residues. V lost 4 bases and J lost 6, with 20 bases in between. Germline V CDR1 and CDR2: SGHRS, YFSETQ.

There are many counts of this clonotype. The rearrangement links TRBV4-1 to TRBJ2-5; 10 bases match TRBD2. Germline V gene sequence: CDR1 MGHRA, CDR2 YSYEKL. The CDR3 spans 17 residues. Trimming cost V 3 bases and J 1 base; bases outside gene matches: 8. The CDR3 DNA sequence: TGCGCCAGCAGCCATGAAGTCGGACTAGCGGCCCAAGAGACCCAGTACTTC. Its protein is CASSHEVGLAAQETQYF.

This clonotype was counted many times. J is TRBJ2-4 and V is TRBV29-1; 12 bases align to TRBD2. J was trimmed by 9 bases and V by 7 bases; bases with no gene match: 7. CDR1 SQVTM and CDR2 ANQGSEA come from the germline V gene. CDR3 size: 13 residues. CDR3 in DNA: TGCAGCGCCCGACTAGCGGGGGAGGGCATTCAGTACTTC. Protein: CSARLAGEGIQYF.

This clonotype was picked up many times. The rearrangement uses TRBV12-5 and TRBJ1-2; no clear D. This CDR3 region has 14 residues. The germline V gene encodes CDR1 LGHNT and CDR2 FRNRAP. V shed 1 base and J shed 3 bases, with 9 bases lying between them. CDR3 loop: CASGLETAYYGYTF. In DNA form, the CDR3 reads TGTGCTAGTGGTTTGGAGACCGCATACTATGGCTACACCTTC.

The table lists this clonotype with many counts. The chain joins TRBV6-5 to TRBJ2-7, with D unclear. CDR3 size: 13 residues. Germline values: CDR1 MNHEY, CDR2 SVGAGI. Trimming left V 0 bases short and J 9 bases short, with 12 bases between. For the CDR3, the DNA is TGTGCCAGCAGTTACTCGTCTGCCATGGGGCAGTACTTC. The encoded protein is CASSYSSAMGQYF.

This clonotype was recorded many times. The chain has TRBV7-2 and TRBJ2-7, with TRBD2 identical over 11 bases. Trimming removed 1 base from V and 7 bases from J; junction bases left unmatched: 3. The length of the CDR3 is 14 residues. The germline gives CDR1 SGHTA, CDR2 FQGNSA. CDR3 protein: CASSLELAGDEQYF. The CDR3 DNA reads TGTGCCAGCAGCTTAGAACTAGCGGGAGATGAGCAGTACTTC.

The table lists this clonotype with a few counts. This chain connects TRBV6-2 or TRBV6-3 to TRBJ2-1, with 9 positions matching TRBD1. The ends lost 4 bases at V and 8 bases at J; junction bases unmatched: 9. There are 15 residues in the CDR3. Germline CDR1 and CDR2: MNHEY and SVGEGT. DNA of the CDR3: TGTGCCAGCAGTTTTGGGGACAGGGATGGCGATGAGCAGTTCTTC. It yields the protein CASSFGDRDGDEQFF.

This clonotype appeared many times. CDR3: CASKTGGLTEAFF. The CDR3 nucleotides read TGTGCCAGTAAGACAGGGGGCCTCACTGAAGCTTTCTTT. This chain uses TRBV19 with TRBJ1-1; TRBD1 agrees at 10 bases. This CDR3 is built from 13 residues. The germline V gene encodes CDR1 LNHDA and CDR2 SQIVND (reference sequence). Trimming at V came to 7 bases and at J to 4 bases, leaving 3 bases not matched to a gene.

This chain connects TRBV20-1 to TRBJ2-5; 10 bases are a match to TRBD2. V was pared by 6 bases and J by 7 bases, with 11 bases of the junction left unmatched. The CDR3 contains 14 residues. Looked up from germline, CDR1 is DFQATT and CDR2 is SNEGSKA (reference sequence). This chain's CDR3 is CSAPKREGMVTQYF. In nucleotides, the CDR3 is TGCAGTGCCCCAAAGCGGGAGGGCATGGTGACCCAGTACTTC.

This clonotype was seen many times. This chain connects TRBV5-4 to TRBJ2-7; D is unclear. The CDR3 runs 13 residues. Trimming took 0 bases from V and 3 from J, leaving 7 bases between them. Looked up from germline, CDR1 is SGHNT and CDR2 is YYREEE (reference sequence). DNA of the CDR3: TGTGCCAGCAGCTTGGCCTTGAACTACGAGCAGTACTTC. It translates to CASSLALNYEQYF.

This clonotype was counted at least ten times. The V gene is TRBV7-9, the J gene TRBJ2-2, with D unresolved. This CDR3 spans 14 amino acids. Germline V CDR1 and CDR2: SEHNR, FQNEAQ (reference sequence). The V gene lost 2 bases and the J gene lost 2 bases, with 6 bases spanning the gap. This chain's CDR3 is CASSLFRNTGELFF. As DNA, the CDR3 is TGTGCCAGCAGCTTATTCCGCAACACCGGGGAGCTGTTTTTT.

This clonotype was observed many times. V gene TRBV29-1 combines with J gene TRBJ1-1; tentatively, D is TRBD1 (5 bases). The germline V gene has CDR1 SQVTM and CDR2 ANQGSEA. This CDR3 has 12 residues. Trimming stripped 6 bases from V and 6 bases from J, with 14 bases between. The CDR3 nucleotides read TGCAGCGTGAGGACGGGGCTGGCTGAAGCTTTCTTT. Its protein product is CSVRTGLAEAFF.

This clonotype was counted many times. The chain joins TRBV7-2 to TRBJ1-6; the match to TRBD1 covers 10 bases. Germline CDR1 SGHTA, CDR2 FQGNSA. The length of the CDR3 is 17 residues. V was pared by 5 bases and J by 0 bases, with 4 bases of the junction left unmatched. CDR3 amino acids: CASSLRTGGSYNSPLHF. The CDR3 DNA reads as TGTGCCAGCAGCCTAAGGACAGGGGGCTCCTATAATTCACCCCTCCACTTT.

CDR3 nucleotide sequence: TGTGCCAGCAGCCCCAGGGATCGGACTGAAGCTTTCTTT. Protein: CASSPRDRTEAFF. The rearrangement joins TRBV7-9 to TRBJ1-1, with D possibly TRBD1 on 5 matching bases. Germline CDR1 and CDR2: SEHNR and FQNEAQ (reference sequence). There are 13 residues in the CDR3. Trimming left V 5 bases short and J 5 bases short, with 12 bases between.

This clonotype has ten or more counts. The chain uses TRBV27 and TRBJ2-1; possible D gene TRBD1, 5 bases. With 10 bases removed from V and 6 bases from J, the gap between germline ends came to 13 bases. CDR1 is MNHEY and CDR2 is SMNVEV in the germline V gene (reference sequence). This CDR3 has 12 residues. The CDR3 region is CATLDTGNEQFF. The DNA for the CDR3 is TGTGCCACCCTGGACACGGGCAATGAGCAGTTCTTC.